What follows is one T cell receptor beta chain and its context. What antigen it recognizes has not been identified. No much larger clonotype is one base removed from it; base qualities were not supplied. The collaborating institutions used their own protocols to collect whole blood in K2EDTA tubes. For TCRbeta analysis, collaborators shipped samples as frozen whole blood, isolated PBMCs, or DNA extracted from either of those sample types. This record belongs to a study of blood T cell repertoires in COVID-19 (dated by TCRdb to the early 2020s). About the investigation overall: Collaborator samples came from the United States, Italy and Spain and covered acute and convalescent phases of COVID-19. The prospective study material was composed of cDNA or gDNA derived from T cells, B-cell-depleted T cells, or PBMCs. Subjects who had been exposed to COVID-19, were actively infected with it, or had recovered from it provided the deeply sampled blood TCRbeta repertoires that made up the dataset. The repertoires were released in a freely available public database meant as a resource for research on the immune response to SARS-CoV-2. The samples were drawn from two sources: the first 160 participants of the ongoing ImmuneRACE study, and 1,200 or so subjects contributed by 6 global collaborators. Sample metadata almost always included a de-identified subject ID, COVID-19 status, age in years and sex. HLA class I and class II types, where available, came from metadata supplied by the sample provider rather than from assay-based typing. General study outcomes and caveats: Clinical and demographic metadata were provided uncurated, with the amount varying by source and participant.

The immunoSEQ Assay, a bias-controlled multiplex PCR, was used to amplify TCRbeta CDR3 regions from genomic DNA. Per the source publication's procedure: The number of nucleated cells in each sample was estimated from the amplification of reference gene primers within the assay. Sequence reads were collapsed and filtered to measure the absolute abundance of every unique TCRbeta CDR3 rearrangement. For each sample, productive Simpson clonality was calculated as the square root of Simpson's diversity index over productive rearrangements. The table was pulled from immuneACCESS by TCRdb, which kept in-frame rearrangements only. Such tables lose some clones; where checked, under half of the loss comes from unresolved V genes, and the rest has no known cause. V, J and clone size were drawn from that table, and D and trimming were deduced from the DNA. The sample table lists approximately 270,000 clones, around nine tenths of them with a count of one. The top ten clonotypes cover approximately 8.2% of the sample.

The CDR3 numbers 18 residues from cysteine through phenylalanine. The retained sequence is limited to the CDR3, 54 bases, with the frame set at the first base. Based on the germline V gene, the CDR1 and CDR2 sequences are SGHDN and FVKESK. Deletion took 0 bases off V and 4 bases off J, with a span of 16 bases between the germline ends. The sequenced sample was peripheral blood. This clonotype was sampled from a man aged 35 to 55 with active or convalescent COVID-19. Recombination linked TRBV14 to TRBJ1-6; matching of 5 bases hints at TRBD1 as the D gene. At the DNA level, the sequence is TGTGCCAGCAGCCAAGAAGTGGGACTCGACGATTATAATTCACCCCTCCACTTT. Its translation reads: CASSQEVGLDDYNSPLHF.